The present entry profiles one TCR beta chain with its context. Antigen: not known. The record originates from a study of CD8+CD57+ T cells in acquired aplastic anemia. Looking at the study overall: Recorded DNA amounts for sorted CD4+ and CD8+ cells had an average of around 3.4 ug.

For CDR3 and TCR beta VDJ profiling, genomic DNA was the template used. One entry per CDR3 protein, called by TCRdb with MiXCR from the reads. This table has 300,000 or so distinct CDR3 sequences, 50% to 70% appearing once. Whole-study results and caveats: Comparison of patients with controls identified twenty-nine shared CD8+ CDR3 sequences. Any difference that existed in CD8+ Simpson's diversity between patients and controls was not significant.

The V and J ends lost 5 bases and 0 bases respectively, with 9 bases between them. This CDR3 is built from 13 residues. Germline CDR1 and CDR2: DFQATT and SNEGSKA (reference sequence). This sequence originates from a human donor with severe aplastic anemia or a healthy control (not recorded which). The sequenced sample was sorted CD4+, CD8+, or CD8+CD57+ T cells (not recorded which) from PBMCs. The rearrangement uses TRBV20-1 and TRBJ2-3; possible D gene TRBD2, 5 bases. CDR3 in amino acids: CSARTPSTDTQYF. The CDR3 nucleotides are TGCAGTGCTCGGACTCCTAGCACAGATACGCAGTATTTT.